These T cell receptor beta chains were read from a single sample in a study of T cell repertoires in cytomegalovirus infection. Each CDR3 protein gets one entry after TCRdb re-called the reads with MiXCR. The profile covers roughly 180,000 distinct CDR3 sequences, with 28% appearing a single time and about 28% taken by the ten largest. Sample: PBMCs. The receptors were sampled from a human donor in good health (CMV status not recorded). Some clones in this sample may be carry-over from other donors' samples. CDR3s include the opening cysteine and the closing phenylalanine or tryptophan. The D gene is left open where the match is weak. Expanded clones get a size class; other rows say once, few or many, or leave the size out.

CDR3 protein: CASSLDAGGGSTQYF; CDR3 DNA: TGTGCCAGCAGCTTAGATGCTGGCGGGGGTTCCACCCAGTACTTC; V gene: TRBV11-2; D gene: TRBD2; clone size: .; J gene: TRBJ2-5
CDR3 protein: CASSPSGGRADSPLHF; CDR3 DNA: TGTGCCAGCAGCCCTAGTGGAGGGAGGGCGGATTCACCCCTCCACTTT; V gene: TRBV11-2; D gene: .; clone size: once; J gene: TRBJ1-6
CDR3 protein: CSGTVQHEQFF; CDR3 DNA: TGCAGCGGTACAGTACAGCATGAGCAGTTCTTC; V gene: TRBV29-1; D gene: .; clone size: .; J gene: TRBJ2-1
CDR3 protein: CASSSWQEIFTSTDTQYF; CDR3 DNA: TGTGCCAGCAGTTCGTGGCAGGAGATATTCACTAGCACAGATACGCAGTATTTT; V gene: TRBV12-3/TRBV12-4; D gene: .; clone size: .; J gene: TRBJ2-3
CDR3 protein: CASSLGGRPDTQYF; CDR3 DNA: TGTGCCAGCAGCTTGGGGGGGAGGCCAGATACGCAGTATTTT; V gene: TRBV5-6; D gene: .; clone size: few; J gene: TRBJ2-3
CDR3 protein: CAIAGGGGETQYF; CDR3 DNA: TGTGCCATCGCAGGGGGCGGCGGAGAGACCCAGTACTTC; V gene: TRBV7-9; D gene: TRBD1; clone size: .; J gene: TRBJ2-5
CDR3 protein: CAWSAGTDNEQFF; CDR3 DNA: TGTGCCTGGAGTGCGGGGACAGACAATGAGCAGTTCTTC; V gene: TRBV30; D gene: TRBD1; clone size: few; J gene: TRBJ2-1
CDR3 protein: CASSSSSGGAVGDTQYF; CDR3 DNA: TGTGCCAGCAGTTCCTCTAGCGGGGGCGCCGTCGGGGATACGCAGTATTTT; V gene: TRBV6-6; D gene: TRBD2; clone size: few; J gene: TRBJ2-3
CDR3 protein: CASSSGTEIYTRYF; CDR3 DNA: TGTGCCAGCAGCTCCGGGACAGAAATTTATACGCGGTATTTT; V gene: TRBV7-2; D gene: TRBD1; clone size: .; J gene: TRBJ2-3
CDR3 protein: CSARDDQPADTIYF; CDR3 DNA: TGCAGTGCTAGAGACGATCAACCGGCGGACACCATATATTTT; V gene: TRBV20-1; D gene: .; clone size: few; J gene: TRBJ1-3
CDR3 protein: CASSLAMDRSTDTQYF; CDR3 DNA: TGCGCCAGCAGCTTGGCTATGGACAGGAGCACAGATACGCAGTATTTT; V gene: TRBV5-1; D gene: TRBD1; clone size: few; J gene: TRBJ2-3
CDR3 protein: CASSPTYTGTQYF; CDR3 DNA: TGTGCCAGTAGCCCAACTTACACAGGTACGCAGTATTTT; V gene: TRBV19; D gene: .; clone size: .; J gene: TRBJ2-3
CDR3 protein: CATSDTPGTGGTDTQYF; CDR3 DNA: TGTGCCACCAGTGATACACCCGGGACAGGGGGCACCGATACGCAGTATTTT; V gene: TRBV24-1; D gene: TRBD1; clone size: .; J gene: TRBJ2-3
CDR3 protein: CATLNRNTEAFF; CDR3 DNA: TGTGCCACCTTGAATAGAAACACTGAAGCTTTCTTT; V gene: TRBV19; D gene: .; clone size: once; J gene: TRBJ1-1
CDR3 protein: CASSYSTPNTGELFF; CDR3 DNA: TGTGCCAGCAGTTACTCGACCCCAAACACCGGGGAGCTGTTTTTT; V gene: TRBV6-6; D gene: .; clone size: .; J gene: TRBJ2-2
CDR3 protein: CATSPTAGRTGELFF; CDR3 DNA: TGTGCCACCAGCCCAACCGCGGGGCGGACCGGGGAGCTGTTTTTT; V gene: TRBV15; D gene: .; clone size: few; J gene: TRBJ2-2
CDR3 protein: CASSLRLAGTETYEQYF; CDR3 DNA: TGTGCCAGCAGCTTAAGGCTAGCGGGGACTGAAACCTACGAGCAGTACTTC; V gene: TRBV5-6; D gene: TRBD2; clone size: .; J gene: TRBJ2-7
CDR3 protein: CASSQEASTVYGYTF; CDR3 DNA: TGTGCCAGCAGCCAAGAAGCCTCGACGGTTTATGGCTACACCTTC; V gene: TRBV3-1; D gene: .; clone size: .; J gene: TRBJ1-2
CDR3 protein: CASSPTGEGYSNQPQHF; CDR3 DNA: TGTGCCAGCAGTCCGACAGGGGAGGGATATAGCAATCAGCCCCAGCATTTT; V gene: TRBV12-3/TRBV12-4; D gene: TRBD1; clone size: few; J gene: TRBJ1-5
CDR3 protein: CASSAGTGGTGELFF; CDR3 DNA: TGCGCCAGCAGCGCTGGGACGGGCGGGACCGGGGAGCTGTTTTTT; V gene: TRBV5-1; D gene: .; clone size: .; J gene: TRBJ2-2
CDR3 protein: CASTQEQGQPSLSGNTIYF; CDR3 DNA: TGTGCCAGCACCCAAGAACAGGGGCAACCCTCTCTCTCTGGAAACACCATATATTTT; V gene: TRBV13; D gene: TRBD1; clone size: .; J gene: TRBJ1-3
CDR3 protein: CASSLRQGDATNEKLFF; CDR3 DNA: TGTGCCAGCAGCTTGAGACAGGGGGACGCAACTAATGAAAAACTGTTTTTT; V gene: TRBV7-8; D gene: TRBD1; clone size: many; J gene: TRBJ1-4
CDR3 protein: CASSRNLLAGSYNEQFF; CDR3 DNA: TGTGCCAGCAGCCGAAACCTACTAGCGGGGTCCTACAATGAGCAGTTCTTC; V gene: TRBV11-2; D gene: TRBD2; clone size: many; J gene: TRBJ2-1
CDR3 protein: CASSNLRGGELFF; CDR3 DNA: TGTGCCAGCAGCAACCTGAGGGGCGGGGAGCTGTTTTTT; V gene: TRBV12-3/TRBV12-4; D gene: .; clone size: .; J gene: TRBJ2-2
CDR3 protein: CASSLGDTIYF; CDR3 DNA: TGTGCCAGCAGCTTAGGAGACACCATATATTTT; V gene: TRBV7-2; D gene: .; clone size: many; J gene: TRBJ1-3
CDR3 protein: CASRSLPTSYEQYF; CDR3 DNA: TGTGCCAGCAGATCACTGCCGACCTCCTACGAGCAGTACTTC; V gene: TRBV7-2; D gene: .; clone size: many; J gene: TRBJ2-7
CDR3 protein: CASSSSTGADTEAFF; CDR3 DNA: TGTGCCAGCAGCTCCTCGACAGGGGCGGACACTGAAGCTTTCTTT; V gene: TRBV13; D gene: TRBD1; clone size: .; J gene: TRBJ1-1
CDR3 protein: CSAGDSNQPQHF; CDR3 DNA: TGCAGTGCTGGCGACTCGAATCAGCCCCAGCATTTT; V gene: TRBV20-1; D gene: .; clone size: .; J gene: TRBJ1-5
CDR3 protein: CASSLRGGAGFNYGYTF; CDR3 DNA: TGTGCCAGCAGCTTAAGGGGGGGGGCAGGTTTCAACTATGGCTACACCTTC; V gene: TRBV7-3; D gene: .; clone size: .; J gene: TRBJ1-2
CDR3 protein: CASSQGQGGETQYF; CDR3 DNA: TGCGCCAGCAGCCAAGGACAGGGAGGTGAGACCCAGTACTTC; V gene: TRBV4-3; D gene: .; clone size: .; J gene: TRBJ2-5
CDR3 protein: CASSYSRIWSTSGGSEQETQYF; CDR3 DNA: TGTGCCAGCAGTTACTCTCGAATATGGTCGACTAGCGGGGGGTCCGAACAAGAGACCCAGTACTTC; V gene: TRBV6-6; D gene: TRBD2; clone size: few; J gene: TRBJ2-5
CDR3 protein: CASSLPTPGEQFF; CDR3 DNA: TGTGCCAGCAGTCTACCCACCCCCGGCGAGCAGTTCTTC; V gene: TRBV6-5; D gene: .; clone size: .; J gene: TRBJ2-1
CDR3 protein: CASSAREGLPYEQYF; CDR3 DNA: TGTGCCAGCAGTGCCCGGGAGGGCCTCCCCTACGAGCAGTACTTC; V gene: TRBV12-3/TRBV12-4; D gene: TRBD2; clone size: .; J gene: TRBJ2-7
CDR3 protein: CSVENLLGAEAFF; CDR3 DNA: TGCAGCGTTGAAAACCTTCTGGGGGCTGAAGCTTTCTTT; V gene: TRBV29-1; D gene: .; clone size: .; J gene: TRBJ1-1
CDR3 protein: CASRSPGGMNQPQHF; CDR3 DNA: TGTGCCAGCAGATCCCCGGGGGGTATGAATCAGCCCCAGCATTTT; V gene: TRBV7-2; D gene: .; clone size: many; J gene: TRBJ1-5
CDR3 protein: CASSLVTVGQPQHF; CDR3 DNA: TGTGCCAGCAGTTTAGTGACAGTTGGGCAGCCCCAGCATTTT; V gene: TRBV12-3/TRBV12-4; D gene: .; clone size: .; J gene: TRBJ1-5
CDR3 protein: CASSKRDREVNTEAFF; CDR3 DNA: TGTGCCAGCAGCAAAAGGGACAGGGAGGTGAACACTGAAGCTTTCTTT; V gene: TRBV7-6; D gene: TRBD1; clone size: many; J gene: TRBJ1-1
CDR3 protein: CASSPMTGTGEQYF; CDR3 DNA: TGTGCCAGCAGCCCTATGACAGGGACGGGCGAGCAGTACTTC; V gene: TRBV14; D gene: TRBD1; clone size: few; J gene: TRBJ2-7
CDR3 protein: CASSQEGTRFADTQYF; CDR3 DNA: TGTGCCAGCAGCCAAGAGGGGACTAGATTCGCAGATACGCAGTATTTT; V gene: TRBV4-2; D gene: TRBD2; clone size: few; J gene: TRBJ2-3
CDR3 protein: CASSLTSDMERDLTF; CDR3 DNA: TGTGCCAGCAGCCTCACATCTGACATGGAAAGGGACCTGACTTTC; V gene: TRBV7-8; D gene: .; clone size: .; J gene: TRBJ2-6
CDR3 protein: CASSLGPPEAFF; CDR3 DNA: TGTGCCAGCAGCCTAGGACCGCCGGAAGCTTTCTTT; V gene: TRBV7-9; D gene: .; clone size: few; J gene: TRBJ1-1
CDR3 protein: CASSPLAGGADTQYF; CDR3 DNA: TGTGCCAGCAGCCCACTAGCGGGGGGCGCAGATACGCAGTATTTT; V gene: TRBV3-1; D gene: TRBD2; clone size: .; J gene: TRBJ2-3
CDR3 protein: CASSPRGGGITDTQYF; CDR3 DNA: TGTGCCAGCAGCCCCCGAGGGGGGGGGATAACAGATACGCAGTATTTT; V gene: TRBV7-3; D gene: .; clone size: .; J gene: TRBJ2-3
CDR3 protein: CASSVNGNEKLFF; CDR3 DNA: TGTGCCAGCAGTGTAAACGGTAATGAAAAACTGTTTTTT; V gene: TRBV6-4; D gene: .; clone size: few; J gene: TRBJ1-4
CDR3 protein: CASSLSQQGGELFF; CDR3 DNA: TGTGCCAGCAGCCTCAGCCAACAGGGCGGGGAGCTGTTTTTT; V gene: TRBV11-2; D gene: .; clone size: .; J gene: TRBJ2-2
CDR3 protein: CASSQADRGENSPLHF; CDR3 DNA: TGTGCCAGCAGCCAGGCCGACAGGGGGGAAAATTCACCCCTCCACTTT; V gene: TRBV4-2; D gene: TRBD1; clone size: few; J gene: TRBJ1-6
CDR3 protein: CASSFTAGGTDTQYF; CDR3 DNA: TGTGCCAGCAGCTTCACGGCGGGGGGGACCGATACGCAGTATTTT; V gene: TRBV11-2; D gene: TRBD2; clone size: few; J gene: TRBJ2-3
CDR3 protein: CASSLVGTATNEKLFF; CDR3 DNA: TGTGCCAGCAGCTTAGTTGGGACTGCGACTAATGAAAAACTGTTTTTT; V gene: TRBV7-9; D gene: .; clone size: .; J gene: TRBJ1-4
CDR3 protein: CASSARTGSPLHF; CDR3 DNA: TGTGCCAGCAGCGCCCGGACAGGGTCACCCCTCCACTTT; V gene: TRBV7-2; D gene: TRBD1; clone size: many; J gene: TRBJ1-6